This TCR beta chain stems from a study of patients and donors after allogeneic stem cell transplantation. There are 14 residues in the CDR3. The germline V gene has CDR1 DFQATT and CDR2 SNEGSKA (reference sequence). Trimming pared 6 bases from V and 3 bases from J, leaving 17 bases between. TCRdb recomputed calls from the RT-PCR reads with MiXCR, one row per CDR3 protein. The data contain some 880,000 distinct CDR3 sequences, approximately 19% of them singletons. The material sequenced was blood, either unsorted or a sorted T cell fraction (not recorded which). This rearrangement joins TRBV20-1 to TRBJ2-5; TRBD1 or TRBD2 may be the D gene (6 bases each). This receptor was obtained from a human donor who was either an allogeneic HSCT recipient or a stem cell or donor lymphocyte infusion donor (not recorded which). It is not recorded whose cells these are; they may come from a transplant donor. The DNA of the CDR3 is TGCAGTGCCAGGGGCAGGGGAGGAAAAGAGACCCAGTACTTC. This encodes CSARGRGGKETQYF.